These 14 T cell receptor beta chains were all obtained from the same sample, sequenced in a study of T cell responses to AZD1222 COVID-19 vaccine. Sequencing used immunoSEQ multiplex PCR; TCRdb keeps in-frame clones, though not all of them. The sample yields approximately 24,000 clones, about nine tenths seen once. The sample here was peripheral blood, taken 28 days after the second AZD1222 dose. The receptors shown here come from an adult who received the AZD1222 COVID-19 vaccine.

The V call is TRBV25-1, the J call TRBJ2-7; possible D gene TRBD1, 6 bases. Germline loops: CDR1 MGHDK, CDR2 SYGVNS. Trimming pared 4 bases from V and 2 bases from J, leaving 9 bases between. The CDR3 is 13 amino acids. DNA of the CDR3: TGTGCCAGCAGTGCTGGGGACACCTACGAGCAGTACTTC. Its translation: CASSAGDTYEQYF.

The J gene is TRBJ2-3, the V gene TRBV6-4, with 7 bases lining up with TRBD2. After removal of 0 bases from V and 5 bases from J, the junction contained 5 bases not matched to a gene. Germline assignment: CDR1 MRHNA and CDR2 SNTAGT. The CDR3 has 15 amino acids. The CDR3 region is CASSDSHSGVDTQYF. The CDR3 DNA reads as TGTGCCAGCAGTGACTCACACAGCGGGGTAGATACGCAGTATTTT.

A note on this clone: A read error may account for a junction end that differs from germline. The CDR3 DNA sequence: TGTGCTAGCAGCTTCGGCGGGGGGGCAGCAGATACGCAGTATTTT. This translates into CASSFGGGAADTQYF. The rearrangement joins TRBV7-7 to TRBJ2-3; TRBD2 agrees at 9 bases. This CDR3 is 15 amino acids long. Germline V gene data show CDR1 as SSHAT and CDR2 as FNYEAQ (reference sequence).

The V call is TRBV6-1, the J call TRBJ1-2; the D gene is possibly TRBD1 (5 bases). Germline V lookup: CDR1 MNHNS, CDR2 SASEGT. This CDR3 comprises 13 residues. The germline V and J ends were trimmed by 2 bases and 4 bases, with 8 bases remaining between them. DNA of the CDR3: TGTGCCAGCAGTGAATTGACAGTCTATGGCTACACCTTC. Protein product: CASSELTVYGYTF.

CDR3 sequence reads: CASSPVQGRGETQYF. The CDR3 DNA follows: TGTGCCAGCAGCCCCGTACAGGGGCGAGGAGAGACCCAGTACTTC. This chain links TRBV7-8 with TRBJ2-5, with 7 bases that match TRBD1. The CDR3 totals 15 residues. The J segment lost 4 bases and the V segment lost 5 bases, leaving 10 bases of the junction unmatched. CDR1 is SGHVS, CDR2 FQNEAQ, per germline.

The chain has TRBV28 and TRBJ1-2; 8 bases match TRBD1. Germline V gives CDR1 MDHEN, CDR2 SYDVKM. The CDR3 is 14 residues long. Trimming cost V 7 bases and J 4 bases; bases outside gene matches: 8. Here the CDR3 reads CASTLGQGPYGYTF. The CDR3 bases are TGTGCCAGCACCCTCGGACAGGGACCCTATGGCTACACCTTC.

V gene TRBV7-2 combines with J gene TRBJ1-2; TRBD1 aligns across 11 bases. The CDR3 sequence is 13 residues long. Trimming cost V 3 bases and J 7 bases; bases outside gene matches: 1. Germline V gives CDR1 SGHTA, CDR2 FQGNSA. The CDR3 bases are TGTGCCAGCAGCTTGGACAGGGGGCCTGGCTACACCTTC. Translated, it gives CASSLDRGPGYTF.

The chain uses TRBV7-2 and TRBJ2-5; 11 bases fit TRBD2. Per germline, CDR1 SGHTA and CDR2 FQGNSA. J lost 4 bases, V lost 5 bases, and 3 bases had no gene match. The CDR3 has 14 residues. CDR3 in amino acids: CASSTGLAGETQYF. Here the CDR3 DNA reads TGTGCCAGCAGCACTGGACTAGCGGGAGAGACCCAGTACTTC.

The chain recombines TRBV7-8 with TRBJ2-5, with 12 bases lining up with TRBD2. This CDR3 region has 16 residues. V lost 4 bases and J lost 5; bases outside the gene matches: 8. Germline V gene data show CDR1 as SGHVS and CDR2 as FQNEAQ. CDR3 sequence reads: CASSSGRTSGGETQYF. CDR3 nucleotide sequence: TGTGCCAGCAGCTCGGGCCGTACTAGCGGGGGGGAGACCCAGTACTTC.

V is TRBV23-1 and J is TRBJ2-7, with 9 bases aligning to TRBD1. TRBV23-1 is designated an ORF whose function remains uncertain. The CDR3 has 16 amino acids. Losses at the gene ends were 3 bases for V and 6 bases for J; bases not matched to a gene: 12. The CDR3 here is CASSQEWTGAFGEQYF. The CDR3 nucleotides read TGCGCCAGCAGTCAGGAGTGGACAGGGGCGTTCGGCGAGCAGTACTTC.

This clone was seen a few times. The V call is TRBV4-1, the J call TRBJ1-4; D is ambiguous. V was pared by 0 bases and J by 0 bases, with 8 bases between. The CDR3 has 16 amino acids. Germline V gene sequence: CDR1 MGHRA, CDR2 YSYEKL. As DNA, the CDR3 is TGCGCCAGCAGCCAAGATTCCGGAACAACTAATGAAAAACTGTTTTTT. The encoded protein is CASSQDSGTTNEKLFF.

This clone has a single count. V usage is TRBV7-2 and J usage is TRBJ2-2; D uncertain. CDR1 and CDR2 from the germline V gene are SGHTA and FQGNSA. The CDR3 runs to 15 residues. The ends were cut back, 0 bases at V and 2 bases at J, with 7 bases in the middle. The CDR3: CASSLAGANTGELFF. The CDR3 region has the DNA TGTGCCAGCAGCTTAGCTGGCGCCAACACCGGGGAGCTGTTTTTT.

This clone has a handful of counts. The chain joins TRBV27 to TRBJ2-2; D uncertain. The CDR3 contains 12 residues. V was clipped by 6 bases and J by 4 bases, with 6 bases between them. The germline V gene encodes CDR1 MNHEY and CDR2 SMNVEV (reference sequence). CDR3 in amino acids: CASRALTGELFF. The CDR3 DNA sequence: TGTGCCAGCAGAGCCCTCACCGGGGAGCTGTTTTTT.

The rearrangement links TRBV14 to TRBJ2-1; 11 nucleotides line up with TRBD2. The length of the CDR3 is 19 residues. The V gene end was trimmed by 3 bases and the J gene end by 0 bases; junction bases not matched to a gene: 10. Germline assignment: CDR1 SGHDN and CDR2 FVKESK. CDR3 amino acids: CASSHQLAGVASSYNEQFF. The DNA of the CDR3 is TGTGCCAGCAGCCACCAACTAGCGGGGGTTGCCAGCTCCTACAATGAGCAGTTCTTC.